A single sample gave rise to the 32 T cell receptor beta chains below, sequenced in a study of cytomegalovirus exposure and HLA in healthy donors. Use of 60 Vbeta and 13 Jbeta primers characterized the PCR. Sequencing used immunoSEQ multiplex PCR; TCRdb keeps in-frame clones, though not all of them. The sample carries 100,000 to 150,000 clones, under 90% recorded once. Specimen: PBMCs. These receptors originate from a middle-aged woman in good health and CMV-seropositive.

The gene calls are TRBV5-6 and TRBJ2-2; D gene unclear. V lost 0 bases, J lost 1 base, and 4 bases lay in between. The germline CDR1 and CDR2 sequences are SGHDT and YYEEEE. The CDR3 contains 14 residues. The DNA of the CDR3 is TGTGCCAGCAGCTTGGTAGTGAACACCGGGGAGCTGTTTTTT. This gives the protein CASSLVVNTGELFF.

The rearrangement links TRBV6-6 to TRBJ2-3, with TRBD1 as a possible D gene (5 bases). Germline V gene lookup returns CDR1 MNHNY and CDR2 SVGAGI (reference sequence). This CDR3 region has 15 residues. Trimming pared 6 bases from V and 0 bases from J, leaving 13 bases between. The CDR3 spells CASRYRQTSTDTQYF. Here the CDR3 DNA reads TGTGCCAGCAGATATCGACAGACTAGCACAGATACGCAGTATTTT.

V is TRBV6-5 and J is TRBJ1-5, with D tentatively TRBD1 (6 bases). The CDR3 covers 14 residues. The V gene lost 4 bases and the J gene lost 0 bases, with 7 bases spanning the gap. The germline gives CDR1 MNHEY, CDR2 SVGAGI. CDR3 protein: CASSSGVSNQPQHF. The DNA of the CDR3 is TGTGCCAGCAGTTCAGGGGTTAGCAATCAGCCCCAGCATTTT.

This clone came up a few times. The chain couples TRBV9 to TRBJ2-3; 9 bases are a match to TRBD1. Germline lookup yields CDR1 SGDLS and CDR2 YYNGEE. V lost 4 bases to trimming and J lost 6 bases; unmatched junction nucleotides: 6. The CDR3 has 14 amino acids. The chain's CDR3 is CASSTTGGQDTQYF. Here the CDR3 DNA reads TGTGCCAGCAGCACCACAGGGGGCCAGGATACGCAGTATTTT.

V and J are TRBV21-1 and TRBJ1-5. TRBV21-1 is an annotated pseudogene. CDR3 length: 15 residues. This CDR3 reads CASSSFSAGGQPQHF. The CDR3 region has the DNA TGTGCCAGCAGCTCCTTCAGCGCCGGGGGACAGCCCCAGCATTTT.

This clone appeared once. The chain is built from TRBV13 and TRBJ1-5, with TRBD1 as a possible D gene (6 bases). The CDR3 loop spans 15 amino acids. Trimming removed 5 bases from V and 1 base from J, with 12 bases in between. From germline, CDR1 is PRHDT and CDR2 FYEKMQ (reference sequence). CDR3 DNA: TGTGCCAGCAGCAGGCGACAGGACAGCAATCAGCCCCAGCATTTT. Residues: CASSRRQDSNQPQHF.

The chain carries TRBV28 and TRBJ1-2, with 7 positions matching TRBD1. The CDR3 runs to 15 residues. Germline V gene sequence: CDR1 MDHEN, CDR2 SYDVKM. The J segment lost 7 bases and the V segment lost 5 bases, leaving 13 bases of the junction unmatched. This CDR3 reads CASSPPGRGEIGYTF. The CDR3 DNA is TGTGCCAGCAGTCCCCCCGGCAGGGGGGAGATTGGCTACACCTTC.

V is TRBV7-8 and J is TRBJ1-5; D remains ambiguous. The CDR3 is made up of 12 amino acids. The germline V and J ends were trimmed by 2 bases and 6 bases, with 5 bases remaining between them. Germline V lookup: CDR1 SGHVS, CDR2 FQNEAQ. The CDR3 loop is CASSLRGQPQHF. The CDR3 DNA sequence: TGTGCCAGCAGCTTACGCGGTCAGCCCCAGCATTTT.

The chain joins TRBV4-2 to TRBJ1-1, with no clear D. CDR1 is LGHNA and CDR2 is YNFKEQ in the germline V gene. This CDR3 comprises 17 residues. With 0 bases removed from V and 2 bases from J, the gap between germline ends came to 16 bases. The CDR3 DNA is TGTGCCAGCAGCCAAGAGATTGTAAGGGAGGACAACACTGAAGCTTTCTTT. It encodes CASSQEIVREDNTEAFF.

The chain has TRBV28 and TRBJ1-5, with unresolved D. In germline, CDR1 is MDHEN, CDR2 SYDVKM. Trimming took off 5 bases at V and 9 bases at J, with 20 bases between the two ends. The CDR3 totals 15 residues. CDR3 coding DNA: TGTGCCAGCAGTACCTCCGCGGGCCGCCCGGGGCCCCAGCATTTT. It yields the protein CASSTSAGRPGPQHF.

The chain recombines TRBV6-5 with TRBJ1-2; maybe TRBD1 (5 bases). Trimming cost V 6 bases and J 0 bases, with 11 bases left between them. Per germline, CDR1 MNHEY and CDR2 SVGAGI. The CDR3 sequence is 14 residues long. The CDR3 sequence: CASRRGATNYGYTF. The CDR3, as DNA: TGTGCCAGCAGGCGGGGCGCGACTAACTATGGCTACACCTTC.

CDR3 residues: CASSVRGVNTGELFF. CDR3 sequence (DNA): TGTGCCAGCAGCGTACGAGGAGTGAACACCGGGGAGCTGTTTTTT. The V call is TRBV9, the J call TRBJ2-2; D gene uncertain. The germline V gene has CDR1 SGDLS and CDR2 YYNGEE. The CDR3 sequence is 15 residues long. The V end was cut by 1 base, the J end by 1 base, with 8 bases between.

The rearrangement joins TRBV19 to TRBJ2-1; 8 bases map to TRBD2. Per germline, CDR1 LNHDA and CDR2 SQIVND (reference sequence). The J segment lost 7 bases and the V segment lost 5 bases, leaving 1 base of the junction unmatched. The CDR3 covers 12 residues. In DNA form, the CDR3 reads TGTGCCAGTAGTCGGGGGGGTAATGAGCAGTTCTTC. Translated: CASSRGGNEQFF.

This clone was seen only a few times. This rearrangement joins TRBV2 to TRBJ2-5; D gene uncertain. Germline V gene lookup returns CDR1 SNHLY and CDR2 FYNNEI. With 4 bases removed from V and 3 bases from J, the gap between germline ends came to 9 bases. This CDR3 contains 13 residues. This CDR3 reads CASSVDTEETQYF. DNA of the CDR3: TGTGCCAGCAGTGTTGATACGGAAGAGACCCAGTACTTC.

The gene calls are TRBV27 and TRBJ2-3; possibly TRBD1 for D (5 bases). Looked up from germline, CDR1 is MNHEY and CDR2 is SMNVEV (reference sequence). The CDR3 runs 15 residues. The V and J ends lost 4 bases and 1 base respectively, with 12 bases between them. The CDR3 sequence: CASSSLGEGTDTQYF. Written as DNA, the CDR3 is TGTGCCAGCAGTTCTTTAGGGGAAGGCACAGATACGCAGTATTTT.

This clone was observed once. The CDR3 loop is CASSSRDRNTGELFF. In DNA, the CDR3 is TGTGCCAGCAGCTCCCGGGACAGGAACACCGGGGAGCTGTTTTTT. This sequence joins TRBV14 and TRBJ2-2, with 7 bases that match TRBD1. CDR3 length: 15 residues. CDR1 and CDR2 (germline): SGHDN, FVKESK. Trimming cost V 5 bases and J 1 base; bases outside gene matches: 4.

On this clone: Its ends do not fully match the called genes, so a read error is possible. This chain links TRBV4-3 with TRBJ2-2; D perhaps matches TRBD2 (6 bases). Germline values: CDR1 LGHNA, CDR2 YSLEER. The CDR3 covers 15 residues. CDR3 loop: CASSQDSGNTGGLFF. CDR3 coding DNA: TGCGCCAGCAGCCAAGACAGTGGGAACACCGGGGGGCTGTTTTTT.

The chain employs TRBV7-9 and TRBJ2-7; 13 positions agree with TRBD2. With V trimmed by 5 bases and J by 6 bases, 7 bases remained unmatched. The CDR3 is made up of 15 amino acids. Germline V lookup: CDR1 SEHNR, CDR2 FQNEAQ (reference sequence). The CDR3 nucleotides are TGTGCCAGCAGCCGCTGGACTAGCGGGAGTATCGAGCAGTACTTC. It encodes CASSRWTSGSIEQYF.

This CDR3 is CASSQERDTEAFF. For the CDR3, the DNA is TGCGCCAGCAGCCAAGAGAGGGACACTGAAGCTTTCTTT. The V call is TRBV4-3, the J call TRBJ1-1; D is unclear. V shed 0 bases and J shed 3 bases, with 5 bases lying between them. Germline CDR1 LGHNA, CDR2 YSLEER. This CDR3 contains 13 residues.

The CDR3 DNA reads TGTGCCAGCAGCCAATACCGGGAATGGGGCTATGGCTACACCTTC. This encodes CASSQYREWGYGYTF. The rearrangement joins TRBV16 to TRBJ1-2; no clear D. The length of the CDR3 is 15 residues. Germline assignment: CDR1 KGHSY and CDR2 FQNENV. The germline V and J ends were trimmed by 1 base and 4 bases, with 13 bases remaining between them.

The chain combines TRBV19 with TRBJ2-5; the D gene is possibly TRBD1 (6 bases). This CDR3 comprises 13 residues. The V end lost 6 bases, the J end lost 5 bases, and 13 bases lay between the germline ends. Germline values: CDR1 LNHDA, CDR2 SQIVND (reference sequence). CDR3 residues: CASSGSRGETQYF. CDR3 bases: TGTGCCAGTAGCGGTTCAAGGGGGGAGACCCAGTACTTC. Supplemented by reference TRBV19 and TRBJ2-5, the full variable domain reads DGGITQSPKYLFRKEGQNVTLSCEQNLNHDAMYWYRQDPGQGLRLIYYSQIVNDFQKGDIAEGYSVSREKKESFPLTVTSAQKNPTAFYLCASSGSRGETQYFGPGTRLLVL.

The chain joins TRBV6-1 to TRBJ1-5; D is unclear. The CDR3 loop spans 13 amino acids. Germline V gene lookup returns CDR1 MNHNS and CDR2 SASEGT. V shed 4 bases and J shed 3 bases, with 7 bases lying between them. DNA for the CDR3: TGTGCCAGCAGTGCTACCTTCAATCAGCCCCAGCATTTT. Translated: CASSATFNQPQHF.

Details on this clone: The same CDR3 also results from other DNA sequences found in this sample. The CDR3 DNA reads as TGTGCCAGCAGTTCGACTAGCGGGAGCTACGAGCAGTACTTC. Translation gives CASSSTSGSYEQYF. This chain links TRBV6-5 with TRBJ2-7; TRBD2 aligns across 12 bases. V lost 4 bases to trimming and J lost 3 bases; unmatched junction nucleotides: 1. The germline gives CDR1 MNHEY, CDR2 SVGAGI. This CDR3 contains 14 residues.

This clone has a single count. The chain recombines TRBV30 with TRBJ2-7, with 7 bases lining up with TRBD1. J lost 3 bases, V lost 5 bases, and 7 bases had no gene match. The CDR3 sequence is 13 residues long. Germline CDR1 is GTSNPN and CDR2 is SVGIG (reference sequence). As DNA, the CDR3 is TGTGCCTGGTTGGCCCGGGACAGCTACGAGCAGTACTTC. Its protein is CAWLARDSYEQYF.

This chain links TRBV5-5 with TRBJ1-2; 7 positions agree with TRBD1. Germline CDR1 is SGHKS and CDR2 is YYEKEE (reference sequence). The length of the CDR3 is 13 residues. V trimming: 1 base; J trimming: 7 bases; junction bases outside the gene matches: 4. The CDR3 bases are TGTGCCAGCAGCTTGACAGGGGAAAGTGGCTACACCTTC. Protein product: CASSLTGESGYTF.

The gene calls are TRBV14 and TRBJ1-1, with D tentatively TRBD1 (5 bases). Per the germline V gene, CDR1 is SGHDN and CDR2 is FVKESK. CDR3 length: 14 residues. Trimming took off 7 bases at V and 2 bases at J, with 14 bases between the two ends. The CDR3: CASNSLGGNTEAFF. In DNA, the CDR3 is TGTGCCAGCAACTCCCTCGGGGGAAACACTGAAGCTTTCTTT.

The gene calls are TRBV13 and TRBJ2-1; 13 bases match TRBD2. Germline V gene data show CDR1 as PRHDT and CDR2 as FYEKMQ (reference sequence). The V and J ends lost 4 bases and 0 bases, in that order; junction bases with no gene match: 6. The CDR3 is 18 residues long. Here the CDR3 DNA reads TGTGCCAGCAGCTCCGGACTAGCGGGAGAGAGCTCCTACAATGAGCAGTTCTTC. This codes for CASSSGLAGESSYNEQFF.

This clone was observed a handful of times. The chain joins TRBV18 to TRBJ1-4; 7 bases are a match to TRBD1. The CDR3 consists of 16 residues. Germline V gene data show CDR1 as KGHSH and CDR2 as LQKENI. V trimming: 4 bases; J trimming: 7 bases; junction bases outside the gene matches: 12. CDR3 amino acids: CASSLLEGALGEKLFF. In DNA form, the CDR3 reads TGTGCCAGCTCACTGCTGGAGGGGGCGCTGGGTGAAAAACTGTTTTTT.

The chain joins TRBV28 to TRBJ1-4, with a weak D call TRBD1 (6 bases). V shed 6 bases and J shed 8 bases, with 19 bases lying between them. This CDR3 is built from 15 residues. Germline CDR1 and CDR2: MDHEN and SYDVKM. The DNA of the CDR3 is TGTGCCAGCAGGCGTACCGGGGCAGGGGAGGAAAAACTGTTTTTT. As protein: CASRRTGAGEEKLFF.

The chain carries TRBV4-2 and TRBJ2-3; perhaps TRBD1 as D (5 bases). V was pared by 2 bases and J by 2 bases, with 14 bases between. The CDR3 spans 16 residues. Germline V gene data show CDR1 as LGHNA and CDR2 as YNFKEQ. CDR3 bases: TGTGCCAGCAGCCAACCGTCGCTCAGGGCCACAGATACGCAGTATTTT. Translation gives CASSQPSLRATDTQYF.

This sequence joins TRBV9 and TRBJ2-1; 10 positions match TRBD2. V lost 4 bases to trimming and J lost 7 bases; unmatched junction nucleotides: 11. Germline-derived CDR1 and CDR2 are SGDLS and YYNGEE. The CDR3 is 16 amino acids. CDR3: CASSYYGTSDSNEQFF. The CDR3, as DNA: TGTGCCAGCAGCTACTACGGGACTAGCGATTCGAATGAGCAGTTCTTC.

This chain joins TRBV6-1 and TRBJ2-5; D not resolved. Trimming removed 5 bases from V and 1 base from J, with 14 bases in between. This CDR3 contains 15 residues. Germline loops: CDR1 MNHNS, CDR2 SASEGT. CDR3 residues: CASSPVLRPQETQYF. The CDR3 region has the DNA TGTGCCAGCAGTCCGGTTCTGAGGCCCCAAGAGACCCAGTACTTC.